This is a list of T cell receptor beta chains from one sample in a study of T cells in Graves' hyperthyroidism and ophthalmopathy. In TCRdb, the multiplex PCR reads were re-called with MiXCR into one record per CDR3 protein. The sample shows some 250,000 distinct CDR3 sequences, roughly 15% of them seen only once. The sequenced material came from blood. Receptors originate from a woman between 45 and 65 years old with Graves' hyperthyroidism that later progressed to Graves' ophthalmopathy. Both conserved end residues are part of each CDR3. The D gene is left open where the match is weak. Clone size is shown for a subset of rows, as once, few, many or a class of expanded clone.

D,size,J,V,DNA,CDR3
-,many,TRBJ2-5,TRBV6-1,TGTGCCAGCACGGCGATACAAGAGACCCAGTACTTC,CASTAIQETQYF
-,-,TRBJ1-3,TRBV25-1,TGTGCCAGCAGTGAATTCTCTTTTGGAAACACCATATATTTT,CASSEFSFGNTIYF
TRBD1,-,TRBJ1-2,TRBV11-2,TGTGCCAGCAGCTTAGAAGGACAGGGTCTCCTCTATGGCTACACCTTC,CASSLEGQGLLYGYTF
TRBD2,many,TRBJ2-1,TRBV28,TGTGCCAGCAGTTCATGGACTAGCGGGGGCAATGAGCAGTTCTTC,CASSSWTSGGNEQFF
-,many,TRBJ1-1,TRBV10-3,TGTGCCATCAGTGAGTCGCAAGGGAACACTGAAGCTTTCTTT,CAISESQGNTEAFF
TRBD2,few,TRBJ2-7,TRBV11-2,TGTGCCAGCAGCTCGCCATTAGCGGGAGGTTCCCTCTACGAGCAGTACTTC,CASSSPLAGGSLYEQYF
TRBD2,few,TRBJ2-7,TRBV7-6,TGTGCCAGCAGCTTAGGGCCTAGCGGGTCCTCCTACGAGCAGTACTTC,CASSLGPSGSSYEQYF
-,-,TRBJ2-5,TRBV7-2,TGTGCCAGCAGCCCCGGCCGGCTCGAGACCCAGTACTTC,CASSPGRLETQYF
TRBD1,many,TRBJ2-1,TRBV5-5,TGTGCCAGCAGCTTGAGACAGGGGTGGTATGAGCAGTTCTTC,CASSLRQGWYEQFF
-,many,TRBJ1-5,TRBV5-1,TGCGCCAGCAGCTTGGGAGAGGGATCCCTCTATCAGCCCCAGCATTTT,CASSLGEGSLYQPQHF
-,-,TRBJ2-7,TRBV20-1,TGCAGTGCTAGGCCCGGGGGTGGCTACGAGCAGTACTTC,CSARPGGGYEQYF
-,few,TRBJ1-1,TRBV3-1,TGTGCCAGCAGTGAATCTTCCCTTGAAGCTTTCTTT,CASSESSLEAFF
-,many,TRBJ2-2,TRBV9,TGTGCCAGCAGCGTACAGCCCCTGGGCTTGAACACCGGGGAGCTGTTTTTT,CASSVQPLGLNTGELFF
-,many,TRBJ2-7,TRBV29-1,TGCAGCGCCTCCAAAGGGTTCCTCTCCTACGAGCAGTACTTC,CSASKGFLSYEQYF
TRBD1,few,TRBJ2-4,TRBV30,TGTGCCTGGAGTGTACAGGGGGTTGGGAACATTCAGTACTTC,CAWSVQGVGNIQYF
-,-,TRBJ2-7,TRBV5-8,TGTGCCAGCAGCTTACGGACCGTCTACGAGCAGTACTTC,CASSLRTVYEQYF
TRBD1,many,TRBJ2-6,TRBV12-3/TRBV12-4,TGTGCCAGCAGTTTTTTAGGGGGACAGGGCCAGTCTGGGGCCAACGTCCTGACTTTC,CASSFLGGQGQSGANVLTF
TRBD1,-,TRBJ1-5,TRBV28,TGTGCCAGCAGCAATACCGGGGACAGGGGGCTTTTAAGTCAGCCCCAGCATTTT,CASSNTGDRGLLSQPQHF
TRBD2,many,TRBJ2-3,TRBV9,TGTGCCAGCAGCGGGCGGGAGTCCTCAGATACGCAGTATTTT,CASSGRESSDTQYF
TRBD1,few,TRBJ1-2,TRBV9,TGTGCCAGCAGCGCTGGGAACAGGGGGCGCACCTATGGCTACACCTTC,CASSAGNRGRTYGYTF
TRBD2,many,TRBJ2-3,TRBV6-2/TRBV6-3,TGTGCCAGCAGTTACCTGACTAGCGGGAGGGCCAGTGGAACAGATACGCAGTATTTT,CASSYLTSGRASGTDTQYF
TRBD2,many,TRBJ2-7,TRBV5-1,TGCGCCAGCAGCTTGGCCCGCGGACTAGCACTCTACGAGCAGTACTTC,CASSLARGLALYEQYF
-,-,TRBJ2-3,TRBV6-1,TGTGCCAGCAGTGAAAGCGCCCAGAGTAGCACAGATACGCAGTATTTT,CASSESAQSSTDTQYF
-,few,TRBJ1-4,TRBV12-3/TRBV12-4,TGTGCCAGCGTCCACACTGCTAATGAAAAACTGTTTTTT,CASVHTANEKLFF
-,-,TRBJ2-4,TRBV3-1,TGTGCCAGCAGCCACCCGGACAGTTTCTTAAACATTCAGTACTTC,CASSHPDSFLNIQYF
-,many,TRBJ2-2,TRBV18,TGTGCCAGCTCAGATCGAGCGGTAGTCACCGGGGAGCTGTTTTTT,CASSDRAVVTGELFF
-,many,TRBJ2-3,TRBV2,TGTGCCAGCAGGGATTGGACTCGCACAGATACGCAGTATTTT,CASRDWTRTDTQYF
TRBD1,-,TRBJ2-5,TRBV6-1,TGTGCCAGCAGTTCCCCAGGACAGGGGGTTTTACAAGAGACCCAGTACTTC,CASSSPGQGVLQETQYF
TRBD2,-,TRBJ2-3,TRBV7-2,TGTGCCAGCAGCTTAGTTGCGGCGGGAGAGAGAGATACGCAGTATTTT,CASSLVAAGERDTQYF
-,few,TRBJ1-4,TRBV2,TGTGCCAGCAGTGTTTTAGAAGATGAAAAACTGTTTTTT,CASSVLEDEKLFF
-,many,TRBJ2-7,TRBV7-3,TGTGCCAGCAGCGTTCGGGGAAACGAGCAGTACTTC,CASSVRGNEQYF
-,-,TRBJ2-1,TRBV28,TGTGCCAGCTACCCTGGGACGGCCTCCCCCAATGAGCAGTTCTTC,CASYPGTASPNEQFF
TRBD1,many,TRBJ2-7,TRBV5-1,TGCGCCAGCGGGAAAGGGACAGGGGGTAACGAGCAGTACTTC,CASGKGTGGNEQYF
TRBD2,many,TRBJ2-1,TRBV24-1,TGTGCCACCAGTATGAGCGGGAGGGGCAATGAGCAGTTCTTC,CATSMSGRGNEQFF
TRBD2,few,TRBJ2-5,TRBV20-1,TGCAGTGCTAGAGCCTCAACTAGCGGCGTCCCGTACTTC,CSARASTSGVPYF
-,few,TRBJ2-2,TRBV7-3,TGTGCCAGCAGCTCCTCTGCCCCGATCTCGTACACCGGGGAGCTGTTTTTT,CASSSSAPISYTGELFF
TRBD2,many,TRBJ2-1,TRBV2,TGTGCCAGCAGAGCACAAGCGGGAGTTCGCAATGAGCAGTTCTTC,CASRAQAGVRNEQFF
-,many,TRBJ1-2,TRBV5-1,TGCGCCAGCAGCTTAGGAGTCTCCCCGGGAGGCTACACCTTC,CASSLGVSPGGYTF
-,many,TRBJ1-2,TRBV2,TGTGCCAGCAGTGATTACCCAGGCTCTGGTGGCTACACCTTC,CASSDYPGSGGYTF
-,many,TRBJ1-2,TRBV7-8,TGTGCCAGCAGCCGAAGGGGCAGGGCAAACTATGGCTACACCTTC,CASSRRGRANYGYTF
TRBD2,-,TRBJ2-3,TRBV6-1,TGTGCCAGCACCCCCCGCGGGAGGTTCGCAGATACGCAGTATTTT,CASTPRGRFADTQYF
TRBD1,few,TRBJ1-2,TRBV5-5,TGTGCCAGCAGCTTGTGGACAGGGGGCGACTCAAACTATGGCTACACCTTC,CASSLWTGGDSNYGYTF
-,-,TRBJ1-1,TRBV19,TGTGCCAGTAGTATAGTCGAGGGGCACACTGAAGCTTTCTTT,CASSIVEGHTEAFF
-,many,TRBJ2-5,TRBV20-1,TGCAGTGCTATTCCAGGGACTCCCCCCCGGGAGACCCAGTACTTC,CSAIPGTPPRETQYF
-,many,TRBJ2-7,TRBV7-2,TGTGCCAGCAGCCCCACACCGGAACCCCACGAGCAGTACTTC,CASSPTPEPHEQYF
-,once,TRBJ2-3,TRBV19,TGTGCCAGTAGTGTGGGGGTCAGCATTGCCACAAATACGCAGTATTTT,CASSVGVSIATNTQYF
-,many,TRBJ2-3,TRBV19,TGTGCCAGCGGAACAGGAGACGCAGATACGCAGTATTTT,CASGTGDADTQYF
-,many,TRBJ2-1,TRBV5-1,TGCGCCAGCAGCATAGAACCCCTCGGTGGCAATGAGCAGTTCTTC,CASSIEPLGGNEQFF
-,-,TRBJ2-1,TRBV19,TGTGCCAGTATGCGGGATCAAGGGAATGAGCAGTTCTTC,CASMRDQGNEQFF
TRBD2,-,TRBJ2-1,TRBV7-3,TGTGCCAGCAGCTTAGGTCGACGGACTAGCGGGTGGGATGAGCAGTTCTTC,CASSLGRRTSGWDEQFF
-,-,TRBJ2-7,TRBV9,TGTGCCAGCAGCGTAGGGGGGCGGGAGCAGTACTTC,CASSVGGREQYF
TRBD2,many,TRBJ2-1,TRBV3-1,TGTGCCAGCAGCCAAGATCTTACGGGACTAAAGGATGAGCAGTTCTTC,CASSQDLTGLKDEQFF
TRBD2,many,TRBJ2-3,TRBV6-1,TGTGCCACTAATAGACTAGCGGGGAGCACAGATACGCAGTATTTT,CATNRLAGSTDTQYF